Presented here are 28 T cell receptor beta chains from one specimen sequenced in a study of blood T cell repertoires in COVID-19. Profiled with immunoSEQ multiplex PCR; TCRdb holds only in-frame clones, not every one. The sample lists approximately 100,000 clones, around 84% occurring once. Sample: peripheral blood. Receptor source: a woman in her seventies with active or convalescent COVID-19.

J is TRBJ1-2 and V is TRBV19; the D is unclear. The germline CDR1 and CDR2 sequences are LNHDA and SQIVND (reference sequence). The CDR3 runs 15 residues. V dropped 4 bases and J dropped 0 bases, with 12 bases sitting between them. The CDR3 reads CASSRSVIANYGYTF. Here the CDR3 DNA reads TGTGCCAGTAGTAGATCCGTGATAGCTAACTATGGCTACACCTTC.

This sequence joins TRBV3-1 (or the pseudogene TRBV3-2) and TRBJ1-4; D remains ambiguous. The CDR3 length is 15 residues. In germline, CDR1 is LGHDT, CDR2 YNNKEL (reference sequence). The germline V and J ends were trimmed by 0 bases and 4 bases, with 9 bases remaining between them. The CDR3 nucleotides read TGTGCCAGCAGCCAAGATGCTAGATATAATGAAAAACTGTTTTTT. As protein: CASSQDARYNEKLFF.

V is TRBV5-5 and J is TRBJ2-3, with 9 bases that match TRBD2. V dropped 4 bases and J dropped 7; count of bases not matched to a gene: 7. Per the germline V gene, CDR1 is SGHKS and CDR2 is YYEKEE (reference sequence). CDR3 length equals 14 residues. CDR3 amino acids: CASSNRGGANTQYF. The CDR3 DNA follows: TGTGCCAGCAGCAATCGCGGGGGGGCGAATACGCAGTATTTT.

The chain is built from TRBV7-2 and TRBJ1-2; D remains unclear. Per the germline V gene, CDR1 is SGHTA and CDR2 is FQGNSA. The CDR3 spans 13 residues. V was trimmed by 6 bases and J by 3 bases, leaving 11 bases between them. In nucleotides, the CDR3 is TGTGCCAGCAGAAACGAGGGCTACTATGGCTACACCTTC. Translated: CASRNEGYYGYTF.

The rearrangement links TRBV11-2 to TRBJ2-7, with 10 bases that match TRBD1. V lost 5 bases, J lost 6 bases, and 7 bases stayed unmatched. Germline assignment: CDR1 SGHAT and CDR2 FQNNGV. The CDR3 extends over 14 amino acids. CDR3 in DNA: TGTGCCAGCAGCACGGGGACAGGGGCGGTCGAGCAGTACTTC. Translation gives CASSTGTGAVEQYF.

The V and J genes are TRBV2 and TRBJ2-2; possibly TRBD2 for D (5 bases). Germline assignment: CDR1 SNHLY and CDR2 FYNNEI. The length of the CDR3 is 16 residues. The V gene lost 2 bases and the J gene lost 0 bases, with 10 bases spanning the gap. The CDR3 protein is CASSERRLSNTGELFF. DNA for the CDR3: TGTGCCAGCAGTGAAAGGCGACTATCGAACACCGGGGAGCTGTTTTTT.

The genes are TRBV28 and TRBJ2-7; perhaps TRBD2 as D (6 bases). This CDR3 has 12 amino acids. Germline CDR1 and CDR2: MDHEN and SYDVKM. V was shortened by 6 bases and J by 3 bases, with 9 bases between the two germline ends. DNA of the CDR3: TGTGCCAGCAGAACTAGCAGCTACGAGCAGTACTTC. Translation: CASRTSSYEQYF.

CDR3 amino acids: CASSPGTGGETQYF. The DNA of the CDR3 is TGTGCCAGCTCACCTGGGACAGGGGGCGAGACCCAGTACTTC. V is TRBV18 and J is TRBJ2-5; 12 nucleotides line up with TRBD1. Germline V lookup: CDR1 KGHSH, CDR2 LQKENI. V lost 3 bases, J lost 5 bases, and 1 base stayed unmatched. The CDR3 loop spans 14 amino acids.

This clone came up a few times. This chain joins TRBV6-2 or TRBV6-3 and TRBJ1-1; D not resolved. This CDR3 has 15 amino acids. Germline V gene lookup returns CDR1 MNHEY and CDR2 SVGEGT. V shed 4 bases and J shed 1 base, with 13 bases lying between them. CDR3 nucleotide sequence: TGTGCCAGCAGTTCCCCGACGGAGGGGAACACTGAAGCTTTCTTT. This codes for CASSSPTEGNTEAFF.

The chain employs TRBV3-1 (or the pseudogene TRBV3-2) and TRBJ2-7; 10 bases are a match to TRBD2. This CDR3 is 16 amino acids long. Germline V gene data show CDR1 as LGHDT and CDR2 as YNNKEL (reference sequence). With 1 base clipped from V and 5 bases from J, the junction kept 8 bases outside the gene matches. In DNA form, the CDR3 reads TGTGCCAGCAGCCAAGGGGCTAGCGGGAGAACAGACGAGCAGTACTTC. Translated, it gives CASSQGASGRTDEQYF.

The CDR3, as DNA: TGTGCCAGCAGTTTCGACGGGGTTACTAATGAAAAACTGTTTTTT. Protein: CASSFDGVTNEKLFF. The chain joins TRBV27 to TRBJ1-4; D gene ambiguous. The CDR3 sequence is 15 residues long. The V end lost 3 bases, the J end lost 2 bases, and 10 bases lay between the germline ends. Germline V gene sequence: CDR1 MNHEY, CDR2 SMNVEV (reference sequence).

This clone was seen just once. V and J are TRBV2 and TRBJ2-7; D call uncertain. Per germline, CDR1 SNHLY and CDR2 FYNNEI. V was shortened by 2 bases and J by 2 bases, with 7 bases between the two germline ends. The CDR3 covers 13 residues. In DNA form, the CDR3 reads TGTGCCAGCAGTGAACCCGGAGCCTACGAGCAGTACTTC. The encoded protein is CASSEPGAYEQYF.

The rearrangement uses TRBV9 and TRBJ1-2; D gene ambiguous. Looked up from germline, CDR1 is SGDLS and CDR2 is YYNGEE. V was pared by 0 bases and J by 2 bases, with 11 bases between. The CDR3 totals 15 residues. The CDR3 nucleotides are TGTGCCAGCAGCGTAGCCCCCAGGATAAACTATGGCTACACCTTC. Its translation: CASSVAPRINYGYTF.

The chain links TRBV12-3 or TRBV12-4 to TRBJ1-1; D is undetermined. CDR3 length: 12 residues. Trimming removed 6 bases at V and 1 base at J, with 6 bases between. This CDR3 reads CASRQQNTEAFF. CDR3 coding DNA: TGTGCCAGCAGGCAACAGAACACTGAAGCTTTCTTT.

The chain has TRBV5-4 and TRBJ1-2; perhaps TRBD1 as D (6 bases). Trimming stripped 3 bases from V and 8 bases from J, with 20 bases between. Germline lookup yields CDR1 SGHNT and CDR2 YYREEE (reference sequence). CDR3 length: 15 amino acids. Here the CDR3 DNA reads TGTGCCAGCAGCTCAGGACTCGGACAGACGGAAGGCTACACCTTC. The encoded protein is CASSSGLGQTEGYTF.

The gene calls are TRBV19 and TRBJ1-5, with D possibly being TRBD1 (6 bases). The V gene's germline CDR1 is LNHDA and CDR2 SQIVND (reference sequence). V was trimmed by 1 base and J by 5 bases, leaving 15 bases between them. This CDR3 has 16 residues. The CDR3, as DNA: TGTGCCAGTAGTATAGCGGGCAGGGGTACTGATCAGCCCCAGCATTTT. Its translation is CASSIAGRGTDQPQHF.

The CDR3 protein is CASSYESGRARETQYF. CDR3 nucleotides: TGTGCCAGCAGTTATGAAAGCGGGAGGGCCAGAGAGACCCAGTACTTC. The gene calls are TRBV6-6 and TRBJ2-5; 10 bases are a match to TRBD2. The V gene end was trimmed by 3 bases and the J gene end by 4 bases; junction bases not matched to a gene: 8. Looked up from germline, CDR1 is MNHNY and CDR2 is SVGAGI (reference sequence). The CDR3 is 16 residues long.

The chain employs TRBV7-9 and TRBJ2-3, with 10 bases lining up with TRBD1. Trimming took 3 bases from V and 1 from J; bases not matched to a gene: 7. The V gene's germline CDR1 is SEHNR and CDR2 FQNEAQ (reference sequence). The CDR3 covers 17 residues. The CDR3 DNA is TGTGCCAGCAGCTTCTGGAGTGGGACAGGGGGCACAGATACGCAGTATTTT. This codes for CASSFWSGTGGTDTQYF.

This chain uses TRBV15 with TRBJ1-1; D is ambiguous. V was shortened by 5 bases and J by 0 bases, with 7 bases between the two germline ends. The length of the CDR3 is 13 residues. Germline V CDR1 and CDR2: LNHNV, YYDKDF (reference sequence). CDR3 residues: CATSVSVNTEAFF. The DNA of the CDR3 is TGTGCCACCAGCGTAAGCGTGAACACTGAAGCTTTCTTT.

The chain recombines TRBV7-2 with TRBJ2-7, with 10 positions matching TRBD2. Trimming removed 5 bases from V and 2 bases from J; junction bases left unmatched: 6. Germline V CDR1 and CDR2: SGHTA, FQGNSA. This CDR3 has 15 amino acids. DNA for the CDR3: TGTGCCAGCAGCGGAGCAGCGGGGGGGGCCTACGAGCAGTACTTC. Translated: CASSGAAGGAYEQYF.

This clone was counted between two and nine times. The chain employs TRBV7-8 and TRBJ1-2; possibly TRBD1 for D (6 bases). The CDR3 has 14 amino acids. V lost 5 bases and J 5 bases, leaving 15 bases between the germline ends. Germline V gene data show CDR1 as SGHVS and CDR2 as FQNEAQ. DNA of the CDR3: TGTGCCAGCAGCCGAGAAATTACAGGGTATGGCTACACCTTC. It codes for CASSREITGYGYTF.

Only a few counts were recorded for this clone. The V call is TRBV12-3 or TRBV12-4, the J call TRBJ2-7; 9 bases match TRBD2. The length of the CDR3 is 13 residues. Trimming took 6 bases from V and 5 from J; bases not matched to a gene: 5. CDR3 bases: TGTGCCAGCAGCAGGGGACTAGCAAACGAGCAGTACTTC. Protein: CASSRGLANEQYF.

J is TRBJ2-7 and V is TRBV10-2; D is possibly TRBD2 (5 bases). Trimming took off 6 bases at V and 2 bases at J, with 17 bases between the two ends. In germline, CDR1 is WSHSY, CDR2 SAAADI. This CDR3 is 15 amino acids long. CDR3 nucleotides: TGCGCCAGCAGCCCCGACCCTGGAGGTACCTACGAGCAGTACTTC. It codes for CASSPDPGGTYEQYF.

The rearrangement joins TRBV24-1 to TRBJ2-3, with 7 positions matching TRBD1. V dropped 5 bases and J dropped 1; count of bases not matched to a gene: 5. The CDR3 has 15 amino acids. The germline CDR1 and CDR2 sequences are KGHDR and SFDVKD. The CDR3 region is CATSAGTVGTDTQYF. The CDR3, as DNA: TGTGCCACCAGTGCCGGGACAGTCGGCACAGATACGCAGTATTTT.

The chain links TRBV27 to TRBJ1-2; 8 bases align to TRBD1. The CDR3 length is 13 residues. V dropped 3 bases and J dropped 4; count of bases not matched to a gene: 1. Germline assignment: CDR1 MNHEY and CDR2 SMNVEV (reference sequence). The DNA of the CDR3 is TGTGCCAGCAGTTTTACAGGGGGCTATGGCTACACCTTC. Protein sequence: CASSFTGGYGYTF.

This clone was seen a few times. The chain uses TRBV6-5 and TRBJ1-5; 9 nucleotides align to TRBD1. In germline, CDR1 is MNHEY, CDR2 SVGAGI. This CDR3 is built from 16 residues. The V segment lost 4 bases and the J segment 4 bases; nucleotides outside the gene matches: 8. The CDR3 sequence: CASSSADRGGNQPQHF. The DNA for the CDR3 is TGTGCCAGCAGTTCCGCAGACAGGGGGGGGAATCAGCCCCAGCATTTT.

The rearrangement uses TRBV20-1 and TRBJ1-6, with 9 nucleotides matching TRBD1. The CDR3 spans 14 residues. Germline CDR1 reads DFQATT; CDR2 reads SNEGSKA (reference sequence). V dropped 3 bases and J dropped 15; count of bases not matched to a gene: 12. The DNA of the CDR3 is TGCAGTGCTAGTTCCGGGACAGGGAGGAGTCTCCTCCACTTT. Translating it yields CSASSGTGRSLLHF.

CDR3 nucleotides: TGTGCCATCAGTGAGTCGAAAGGGGGCACCGGGGAGCTGTTTTTT. The encoded protein is CAISESKGGTGELFF. The chain combines TRBV10-3 with TRBJ2-2; possibly TRBD1 for D (6 bases). This CDR3 region has 15 residues. V dropped 0 bases and J dropped 4 bases, with 9 bases sitting between them. CDR1 is ENHRY and CDR2 is SYGVKD in the germline V gene.